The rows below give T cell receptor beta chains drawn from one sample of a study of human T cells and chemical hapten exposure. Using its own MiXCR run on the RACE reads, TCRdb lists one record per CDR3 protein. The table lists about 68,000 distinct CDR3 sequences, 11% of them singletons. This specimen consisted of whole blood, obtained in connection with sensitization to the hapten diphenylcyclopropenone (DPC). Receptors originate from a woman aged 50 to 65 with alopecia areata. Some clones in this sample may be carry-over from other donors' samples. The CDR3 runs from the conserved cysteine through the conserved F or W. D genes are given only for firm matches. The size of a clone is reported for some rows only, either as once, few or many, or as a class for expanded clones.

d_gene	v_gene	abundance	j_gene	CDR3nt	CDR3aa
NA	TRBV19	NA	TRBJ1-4	TGTGCCAGTAGTATTTGGCAGGCAACTAATGAAAAACTGTTTTTT	CASSIWQATNEKLFF
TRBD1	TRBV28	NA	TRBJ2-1	TGTGCCAGCAGTTTATCAAAGGGGACAGGGTATGTTTACAATGAGCAGTTCTTC	CASSLSKGTGYVYNEQFF
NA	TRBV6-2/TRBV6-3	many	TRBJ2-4	TGTGCGACCGGGACACCCCTCCAGTACTTC	CATGTPLQYF
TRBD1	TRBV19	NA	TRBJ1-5	TGTGCCAGTAGTCCCCGCGGGACAGGGGGCAATCAGCCCCAGCATTTT	CASSPRGTGGNQPQHF
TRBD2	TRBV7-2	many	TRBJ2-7	TGTGCCAGCAGCCCCGGACTAGCGGCCCTCTCAGGGTACTTC	CASSPGLAALSGYF
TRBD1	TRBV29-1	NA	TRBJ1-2	TGCAGCGCAGGACAGGGGGGCGATGGCTACACCTTC	CSAGQGGDGYTF
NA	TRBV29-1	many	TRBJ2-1	TGCAGCGTCCAACACCTGAGCTCCTACAATGAGCAGTTCTTC	CSVQHLSSYNEQFF
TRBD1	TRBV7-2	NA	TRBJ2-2	TGTGCCAGCAGCTCCGGGACAGGGGTTCACGGGGAGCTGTTTTTT	CASSSGTGVHGELFF
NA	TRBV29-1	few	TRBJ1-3	TGCAGCGTGACAGTTCTTTCTGGAAACACCATATATTTT	CSVTVLSGNTIYF
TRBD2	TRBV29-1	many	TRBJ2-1	TGCAGCGTTTCCGCCGGGACTAGCGGGAACCACAATGAGCAGTTCTTC	CSVSAGTSGNHNEQFF
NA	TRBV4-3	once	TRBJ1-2	TGCGCCAGCAGCCAAGGCAGAACTAACTATGGCTACACCTTC	CASSQGRTNYGYTF
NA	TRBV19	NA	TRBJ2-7	TGTGCCAGTTCGGACGCCGCCTGGGGGACCTACGAGCAGTACTTC	CASSDAAWGTYEQYF
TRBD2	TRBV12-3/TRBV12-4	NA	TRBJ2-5	TGTGCCAGCAGTTCGCGGGAGGGCCAAGAGACCCAGTACTTC	CASSSREGQETQYF
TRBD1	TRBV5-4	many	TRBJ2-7	TGTGCCAGCAGCACGACAGGGACAGGGGCCTTTAGCGAGCAGTACTTC	CASSTTGTGAFSEQYF
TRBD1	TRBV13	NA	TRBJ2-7	TGTGCCAGCAGCCGGACAGGGGGCGTCTACGAGCAGTACTTC	CASSRTGGVYEQYF
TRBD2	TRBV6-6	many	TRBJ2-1	TGTGCCAGCAGTTCCTTCCTATTGGCTAGCGGGAGATCCAATGAGCAGTTCTTC	CASSSFLLASGRSNEQFF
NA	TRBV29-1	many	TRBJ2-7	TGCAGCGTTGAAATAAGTTCCTACGAGCAGTACTTC	CSVEISSYEQYF
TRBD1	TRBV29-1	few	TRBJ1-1	TGCAGCGCACTCGACAGGGTGAACACTGAAGCTTTCTTT	CSALDRVNTEAFF
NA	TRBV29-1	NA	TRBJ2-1	TGCAGCGTTGAAATAGTAGAACTCTACAATGAGCAGTTCTTC	CSVEIVELYNEQFF
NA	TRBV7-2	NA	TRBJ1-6	TGTGCACTCGCCCAGGGGCGTAATTCACCCCTCCACTTT	CALAQGRNSPLHF
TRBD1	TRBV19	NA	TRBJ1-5	TGTGCCAGTAGACAGGGGGCACTGCACCAGCCCCAGCATTTT	CASRQGALHQPQHF
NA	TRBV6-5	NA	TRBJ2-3	TGTGCCAGCAGGGGACCGAATCGGTTCGATACGCAGTATTTT	CASRGPNRFDTQYF
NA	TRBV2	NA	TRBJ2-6	TGTGCCAGCAGTGTGATTGCCTCTGGGGCCAACGTCCTGACTTTC	CASSVIASGANVLTF
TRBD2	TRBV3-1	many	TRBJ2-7	TGTGCCAGCAGTCAAACGACTAGCGGGGGTGACGACGAGCAGTACTTC	CASSQTTSGGDDEQYF
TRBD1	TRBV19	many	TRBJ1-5	TGTGCCAGCCGGTCGGGACAGGGGATATCGGGCAATCAGCCCCAGCATTTT	CASRSGQGISGNQPQHF
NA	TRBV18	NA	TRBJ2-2	TGTGCCAGCTCACTTCCTAGCAGACCTAACACCGGGGAGCTGTTTTTT	CASSLPSRPNTGELFF
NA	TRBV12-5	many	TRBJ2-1	TGTGCTAGTGGTTTGAATTCGGGGGCGGCCTACAATGAGCAGTTCTTC	CASGLNSGAAYNEQFF
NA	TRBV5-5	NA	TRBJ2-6	TGTGCCAGCAGCTTTGCTATTGGGGCCAACGTCCTGACTTTC	CASSFAIGANVLTF
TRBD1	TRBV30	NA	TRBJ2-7	TGTGCCTGGAGTTACTGGACAGGGGGGAACTACGAGCAGTACTTC	CAWSYWTGGNYEQYF
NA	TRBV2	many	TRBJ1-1	TGTGCCAGCAGTGCCCTGGGGGACACTGAAGCTTTCTTT	CASSALGDTEAFF
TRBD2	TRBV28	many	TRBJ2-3	TGTGCCAGCAGTTTATTGAGCGGGAGCCCAGATACGCAGTATTTT	CASSLLSGSPDTQYF
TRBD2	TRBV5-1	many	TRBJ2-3	TGCGCCAGCAGCTTGGCTCCCGGGACTAGCGCAGATACGCAGTATTTT	CASSLAPGTSADTQYF
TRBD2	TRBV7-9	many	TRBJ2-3	TGTGCCAGCAGCGACGGGACTAGCGGATGGCAGTATTTT	CASSDGTSGWQYF
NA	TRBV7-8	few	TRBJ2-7	TGTGCCAGCAGCTTACCCACGAGATACGAGCAGTACTTC	CASSLPTRYEQYF
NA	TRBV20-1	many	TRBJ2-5	TGCAGTGCTAGAGAGGACTATTCGGGGGAGACCCAGTACTTC	CSAREDYSGETQYF
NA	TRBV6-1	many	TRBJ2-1	TGTGCCAGCAGTGAAAGGGGGATCTCCTACAATGAGCAGTTCTTC	CASSERGISYNEQFF
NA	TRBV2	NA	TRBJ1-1	TGTGCCAGCAAAGGGACAACCATAAACACTGAAGCTTTCTTT	CASKGTTINTEAFF
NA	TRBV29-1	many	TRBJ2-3	TGCAGAAACCCCCTGGATACGCAGTATTTT	CRNPLDTQYF
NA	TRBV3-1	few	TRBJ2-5	TGTGCCAGCAGCCCGAGAGGGGCCTACCAAGAGACCCAGTACTTC	CASSPRGAYQETQYF
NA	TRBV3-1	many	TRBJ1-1	TGTGCCAGCAGCCAAGTCGGGGGGATGAACACTGAAGCTTTCTTT	CASSQVGGMNTEAFF
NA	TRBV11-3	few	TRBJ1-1	TGTGCCAGCAGCTTAAGGAGTGGAGGCGTAATGGGGACTGAAGCTTTCTTT	CASSLRSGGVMGTEAFF
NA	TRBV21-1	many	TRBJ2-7	TGTGCCAGCAGCACCCGATCAGGGTGCGAGCAGTACTTC	CASSTRSGCEQYF
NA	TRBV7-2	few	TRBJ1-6	TGTGCCAGCAGCTTAAGGGGAGGCTTGGGTTATAATTCACCCCTCCACTTT	CASSLRGGLGYNSPLHF
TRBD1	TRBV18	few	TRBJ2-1	TGTGCCAGCTCACCTGGGACAGGGGGCGTTATGGATGAGCAGTTCTTC	CASSPGTGGVMDEQFF
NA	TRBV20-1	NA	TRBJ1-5	TGCAGTGCTAGCGGGACACCATATAGCAATCAGCCCCAGCATTTT	CSASGTPYSNQPQHF
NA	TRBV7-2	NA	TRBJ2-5	TGTGTCAGCACCAACCTAGGAGTCCAAGAGACCCAGTACTTC	CVSTNLGVQETQYF
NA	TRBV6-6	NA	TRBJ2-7	TGTGCCAGCAGTTTCGAGTCACCGGGATTATCCGAGCAGTACTTC	CASSFESPGLSEQYF
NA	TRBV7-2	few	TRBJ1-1	TGTGCCAGCAGCTTTAGGCATGAAGCTTTCTTT	CASSFRHEAFF
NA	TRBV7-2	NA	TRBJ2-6	TGTGCCAGCAGCTCCCCAGGTCTACGAAGGTCTGGGGCCAACGTCCTGACTTTC	CASSSPGLRRSGANVLTF
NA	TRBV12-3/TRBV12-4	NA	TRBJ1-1	TGTGCCAGCGGGGGAGAAGTTGAAGCTTTCTTT	CASGGEVEAFF
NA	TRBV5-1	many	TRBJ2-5	TGCGCCAGCAGCTTGGGCAGTAAAGAGACCCAGTACTTC	CASSLGSKETQYF